The following is a T cell receptor (beta chain) sequence with its context. The data stem from a study of somatic mutations in cytotoxic T cells in rheumatoid arthritis. Germline V gene data show CDR1 as SGDLS and CDR2 as YYNGEE. The CDR3 is 16 amino acids. V was trimmed by 4 bases and J by 6 bases, leaving 22 bases between them. Only in-frame clones appear in the TCRdb table, and some are missing; sequencing was by immunoSEQ multiplex PCR. The sample yields about 29,000 clones, approximately 86% seen once. The receptor comes from an adult with rheumatoid arthritis. The chain uses TRBV9 and TRBJ1-2; D is unclear. Sequenced material: CD8+ T cells sorted from blood. CDR3 sequence: CASSPQAFAGYNGYTF. CDR3 DNA: TGTGCCAGCAGCCCCCAGGCGTTTGCGGGTTATAATGGCTACACCTTC.